This entry is about one TCR beta chain. Its antigen remains unidentified. Cyclophosphamide on days +3 and +4 followed busulfan-fludarabine conditioning and a marrow graft. This sample is drawn from a study of T cells after posttransplantation cyclophosphamide. Study-wide findings and caveats: Recipient CMV seropositivity and CMV reactivation strongly tracked TRB clonality. Later post-transplant blood repertoires were often dominated by donor CD8+ memory clones.

Libraries were prepared by immunoSEQ multiplex PCR; TCRdb keeps only in-frame clonotypes and omits some of them. The data hold under 50,000 clones, with around 90% observed a single time. This sequence originates from a male patient aged 60-70 years who received an allogeneic stem cell transplant from a related donor and was CMV-positive. A subset of T cells may come from the graft donor. The sequenced sample was PBMCs, obtained roughly 59 days after allogeneic stem cell transplant with posttransplant cyclophosphamide.

CDR3 DNA: TGTGCCAGCAGCCACGGTCGACTAGCGGGGGGAACAGATACGCAGTATTTT. Translating it yields CASSHGRLAGGTDTQYF. This rearrangement joins TRBV4-2 to TRBJ2-3, with 13 bases lining up with TRBD2. The CDR3 extends over 17 amino acids. Losses at the gene ends were 3 bases for V and 3 bases for J; bases not matched to a gene: 6. Germline CDR1 LGHNA, CDR2 YNFKEQ.